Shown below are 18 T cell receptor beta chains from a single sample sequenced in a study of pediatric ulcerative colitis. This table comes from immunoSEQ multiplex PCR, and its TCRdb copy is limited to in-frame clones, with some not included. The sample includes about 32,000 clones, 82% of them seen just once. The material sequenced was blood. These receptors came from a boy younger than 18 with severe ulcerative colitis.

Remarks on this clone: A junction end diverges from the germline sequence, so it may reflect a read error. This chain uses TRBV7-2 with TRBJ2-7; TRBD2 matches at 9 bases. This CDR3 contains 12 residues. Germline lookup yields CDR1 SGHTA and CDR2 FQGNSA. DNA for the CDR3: TGTGCCAGCAGCTTAGTCCCTAGCGGGAAAAACTTC. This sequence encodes CASSLVPSGKNF.

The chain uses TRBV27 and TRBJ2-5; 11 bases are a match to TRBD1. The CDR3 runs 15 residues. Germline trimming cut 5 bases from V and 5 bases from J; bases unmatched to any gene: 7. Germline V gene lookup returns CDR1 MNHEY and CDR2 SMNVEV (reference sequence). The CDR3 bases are TGTGCCAGCAGTGCGGGGACAGGGGGAGTGGAGACCCAGTACTTC. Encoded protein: CASSAGTGGVETQYF.

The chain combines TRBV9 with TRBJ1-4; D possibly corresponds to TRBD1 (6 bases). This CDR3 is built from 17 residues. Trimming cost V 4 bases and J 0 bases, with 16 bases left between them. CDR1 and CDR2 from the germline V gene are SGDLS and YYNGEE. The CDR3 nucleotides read TGTGCCAGCAGCCTGTCAGGGGTTCCGTCAACTAATGAAAAACTGTTTTTT. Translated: CASSLSGVPSTNEKLFF.

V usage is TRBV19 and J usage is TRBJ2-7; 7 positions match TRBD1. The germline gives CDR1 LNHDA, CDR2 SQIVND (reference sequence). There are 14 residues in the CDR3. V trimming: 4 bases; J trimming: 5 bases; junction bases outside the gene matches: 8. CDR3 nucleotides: TGTGCCAGTAGTAGCTTACAGGGGTATGACGAGCAGTACTTC. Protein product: CASSSLQGYDEQYF. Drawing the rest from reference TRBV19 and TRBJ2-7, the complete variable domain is DGGITQSPKYLFRKEGQNVTLSCEQNLNHDAMYWYRQDPGQGLRLIYYSQIVNDFQKGDIAEGYSVSREKKESFPLTVTSAQKNPTAFYLCASSSLQGYDEQYFGPGTRLTVT.

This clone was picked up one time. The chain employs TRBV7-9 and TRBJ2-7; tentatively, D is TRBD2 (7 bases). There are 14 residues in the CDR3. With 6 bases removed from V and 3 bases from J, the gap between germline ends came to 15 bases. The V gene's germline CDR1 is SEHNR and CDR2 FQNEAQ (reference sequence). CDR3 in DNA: TGTGCCAGCAGATCGGGGGGCCGACTCTACGAGCAGTACTTC. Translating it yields CASRSGGRLYEQYF.

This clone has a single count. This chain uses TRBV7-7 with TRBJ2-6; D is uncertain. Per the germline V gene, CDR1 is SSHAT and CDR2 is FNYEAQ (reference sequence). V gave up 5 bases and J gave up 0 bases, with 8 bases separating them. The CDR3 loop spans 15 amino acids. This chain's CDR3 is CASSPLGSGANVLTF. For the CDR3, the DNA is TGTGCCAGCAGCCCCTTAGGCTCTGGGGCCAACGTCCTGACTTTC. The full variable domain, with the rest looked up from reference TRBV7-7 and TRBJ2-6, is GAGVSQSPRYKVTKRGQDVTLRCDPISSHATLYWYQQALGQGPEFLTYFNYEAQPDKSGLPSDRFSAERPEGSISTLTIQRTEQRDSAMYRCASSPLGSGANVLTFGAGSRLTVL.

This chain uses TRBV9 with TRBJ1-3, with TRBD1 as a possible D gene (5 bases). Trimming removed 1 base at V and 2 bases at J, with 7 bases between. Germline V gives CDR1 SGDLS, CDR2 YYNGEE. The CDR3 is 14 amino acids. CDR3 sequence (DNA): TGTGCCAGCAGCGTAAGGGGAGCTGGAAACACCATATATTTT. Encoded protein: CASSVRGAGNTIYF.

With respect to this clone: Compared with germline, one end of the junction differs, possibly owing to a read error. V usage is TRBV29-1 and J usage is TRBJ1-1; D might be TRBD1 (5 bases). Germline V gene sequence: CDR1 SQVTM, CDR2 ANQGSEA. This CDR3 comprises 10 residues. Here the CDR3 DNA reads TGTGCGGGGGGAAACACTGAAGCTTTCTTT. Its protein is CAGGNTEAFF.

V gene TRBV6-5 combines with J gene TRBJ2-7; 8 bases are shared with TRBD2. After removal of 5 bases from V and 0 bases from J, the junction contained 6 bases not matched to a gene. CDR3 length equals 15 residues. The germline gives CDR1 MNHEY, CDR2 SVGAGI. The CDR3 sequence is CASSTGTSGSYEQYF. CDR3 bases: TGTGCCAGCAGTACCGGAACTAGCGGCTCCTACGAGCAGTACTTC.

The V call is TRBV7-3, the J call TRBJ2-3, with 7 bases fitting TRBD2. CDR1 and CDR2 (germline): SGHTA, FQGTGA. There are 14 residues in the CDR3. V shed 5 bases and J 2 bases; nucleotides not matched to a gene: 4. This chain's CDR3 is CASSRAGPTDTQYF. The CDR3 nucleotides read TGTGCCAGCAGCCGAGCGGGGCCCACAGATACGCAGTATTTT.

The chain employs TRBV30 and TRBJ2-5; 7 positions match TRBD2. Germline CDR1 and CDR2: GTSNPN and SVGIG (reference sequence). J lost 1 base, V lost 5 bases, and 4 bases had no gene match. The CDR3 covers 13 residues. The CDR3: CAWGLVGQETQYF. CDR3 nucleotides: TGTGCCTGGGGACTAGTAGGCCAAGAGACCCAGTACTTC.

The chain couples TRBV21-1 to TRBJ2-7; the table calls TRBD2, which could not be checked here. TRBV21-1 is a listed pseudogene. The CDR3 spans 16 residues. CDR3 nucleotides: TGTGCCAGCAGCGAAACGAGCGGGGGGTCATCCTACGAGCAGTACTTC. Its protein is CASSETSGGSSYEQYF.

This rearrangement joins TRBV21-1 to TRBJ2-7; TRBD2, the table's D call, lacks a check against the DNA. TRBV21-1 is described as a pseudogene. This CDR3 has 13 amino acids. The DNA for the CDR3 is TGTGCCAGCAGCTTCCGGGAATTCTACGAGCAGTACTTC. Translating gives CASSFREFYEQYF.

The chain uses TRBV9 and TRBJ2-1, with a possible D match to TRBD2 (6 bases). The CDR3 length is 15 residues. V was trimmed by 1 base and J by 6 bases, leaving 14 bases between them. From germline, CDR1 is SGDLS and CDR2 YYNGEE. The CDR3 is CASSVRETLGNEQFF. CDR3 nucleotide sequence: TGTGCCAGCAGCGTACGGGAGACCCTGGGCAATGAGCAGTTCTTC.

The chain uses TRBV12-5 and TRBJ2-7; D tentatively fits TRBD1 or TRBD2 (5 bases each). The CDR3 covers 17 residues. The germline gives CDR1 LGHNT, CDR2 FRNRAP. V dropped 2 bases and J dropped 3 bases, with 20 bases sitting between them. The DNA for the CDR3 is TGTGCTAGTGGTTTGCCAAGGGGAGACACGGACCACTACGAGCAGTACTTC. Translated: CASGLPRGDTDHYEQYF.

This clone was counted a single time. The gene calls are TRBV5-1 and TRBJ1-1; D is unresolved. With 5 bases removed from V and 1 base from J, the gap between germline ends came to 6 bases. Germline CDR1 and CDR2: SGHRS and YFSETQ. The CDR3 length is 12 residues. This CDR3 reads CASRASNTEAFF. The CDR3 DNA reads TGCGCCAGCAGGGCCTCGAACACTGAAGCTTTCTTT.

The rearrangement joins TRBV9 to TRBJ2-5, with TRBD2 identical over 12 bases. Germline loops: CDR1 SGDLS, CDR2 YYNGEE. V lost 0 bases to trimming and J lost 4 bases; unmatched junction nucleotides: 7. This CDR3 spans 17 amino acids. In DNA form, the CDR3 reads TGTGCCAGCAGCGTAGGTGGACTAGCGGGGCGGGGAGAGACCCAGTACTTC. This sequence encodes CASSVGGLAGRGETQYF.

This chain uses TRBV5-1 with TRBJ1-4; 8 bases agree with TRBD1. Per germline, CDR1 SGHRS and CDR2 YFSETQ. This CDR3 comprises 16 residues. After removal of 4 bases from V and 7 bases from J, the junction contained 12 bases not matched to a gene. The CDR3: CASSPLVRTGSEKLFF. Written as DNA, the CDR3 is TGCGCCAGCAGCCCCCTCGTTAGGACAGGGAGTGAAAAACTGTTTTTT.